A selection of T cell receptor beta chains follows, all from one sample in a study of blood T cells in healthy people across ages. TCRdb called the 5' RACE reads again in MiXCR, with one record for every CDR3 protein. The sample has hundreds of thousands of distinct CDR3 sequences, 40% to 65% seen once; the top ten hold approximately 12%. Source material: blood. These receptors originate from an elderly woman in good health. Each CDR3 is given with its conserved first and last residue. The D gene is left open where the match is weak. Clone size appears in some rows only: once, few, many, or a class for an expanded clone.

many,TRBV11-1,TRBD2,TRBJ2-7,CASSWTSGNSYEQYF,TGTGCCAGCAGCTGGACTAGCGGAAACTCCTACGAGCAGTACTTC
NA,TRBV12-3/TRBV12-4,NA,TRBJ2-3,CASSHSRRSTDTQYF,TGTGCCAGCAGTCACAGCAGGCGTAGCACAGATACGCAGTATTTT
NA,TRBV15,NA,TRBJ2-1,CATSREGGAYNEQFF,TGTGCCACCAGCAGAGAGGGAGGAGCCTACAATGAGCAGTTCTTC
many,TRBV27,NA,TRBJ2-3,CASSLVTEPDTQYF,TGTGCCAGCAGTTTAGTAACAGAGCCAGATACGCAGTATTTT
few,TRBV7-2,TRBD1,TRBJ1-4,CASSLGQGSTNEKLFF,TGTGCCAGCAGCTTAGGACAGGGATCAACTAATGAAAAACTGTTTTTT
NA,TRBV29-1,TRBD1,TRBJ1-6,CSARISGQGNSPLHF,TGCAGCGCTCGGATCTCGGGACAGGGCAATTCACCCCTCCACTTT
many,TRBV7-9,TRBD1,TRBJ2-4,CASSPSAGQGGNIQYF,TGTGCCAGCAGTCCATCTGCGGGACAGGGGGGAAACATTCAGTACTTC
few,TRBV6-5,NA,TRBJ1-5,CASSYSGYSNQPQHF,TGTGCCAGCAGTTACTCGGGTTATAGCAATCAGCCCCAGCATTTT
NA,TRBV25-1,TRBD2,TRBJ2-3,CASSAHSGSNTDTQYF,TGTGCCAGCAGTGCCCATAGCGGGAGCAACACAGATACGCAGTATTTT
NA,TRBV12-3/TRBV12-4,TRBD1,TRBJ1-5,CASSRQGYQPQHF,TGTGCCAGCAGCCGACAGGGGTATCAGCCCCAGCATTTT
many,TRBV29-1,NA,TRBJ2-5,CSVVDLKTQYF,TGCAGCGTTGTAGATTTGAAGACCCAGTACTTC
NA,TRBV15,NA,TRBJ2-5,CATSRPKETQYF,TGTGCCACCAGCAGACCTAAAGAGACCCAGTACTTC
many,TRBV25-1,TRBD2,TRBJ2-1,CASSDLLAGAGNEQFF,TGTGCCAGCAGTGACCTACTAGCGGGAGCGGGGAATGAGCAGTTCTTC
NA,TRBV6-2/TRBV6-3,TRBD2,TRBJ2-1,CASSDGGSYNEQFF,TGTGCCAGCAGCGACGGGGGGTCCTACAATGAGCAGTTCTTC
NA,TRBV5-1,NA,TRBJ2-7,CASSLTRDSYEQYF,TGCGCCAGCAGCTTGACGCGGGACTCCTACGAGCAGTACTTC
NA,TRBV2,TRBD1,TRBJ1-1,CASSARQGSPEAFF,TGTGCCAGCAGTGCCAGACAGGGATCCCCTGAAGCTTTCTTT
NA,TRBV27,NA,TRBJ2-5,CASSLSLGKGETQYF,TGTGCCAGCAGTTTAAGTCTAGGGAAGGGCGAGACCCAGTACTTC
NA,TRBV7-9,NA,TRBJ1-5,CASSLGGSLLSRWSNQPQHF,TGTGCCAGCAGCTTAGGAGGCAGCCTTCTTTCCCGGTGGAGCAATCAGCCCCAGCATTTT
NA,TRBV10-3,NA,TRBJ2-7,CAISEYRGGNEQYF,TGTGCCATCAGTGAGTACAGGGGAGGGAACGAGCAGTACTTC
once,TRBV21-1,NA,TRBJ2-7,CASSKGQGAPNEQYF,TGTGCCAGCAGCAAAGGACAGGGGGCTCCAAACGAGCAGTACTTC